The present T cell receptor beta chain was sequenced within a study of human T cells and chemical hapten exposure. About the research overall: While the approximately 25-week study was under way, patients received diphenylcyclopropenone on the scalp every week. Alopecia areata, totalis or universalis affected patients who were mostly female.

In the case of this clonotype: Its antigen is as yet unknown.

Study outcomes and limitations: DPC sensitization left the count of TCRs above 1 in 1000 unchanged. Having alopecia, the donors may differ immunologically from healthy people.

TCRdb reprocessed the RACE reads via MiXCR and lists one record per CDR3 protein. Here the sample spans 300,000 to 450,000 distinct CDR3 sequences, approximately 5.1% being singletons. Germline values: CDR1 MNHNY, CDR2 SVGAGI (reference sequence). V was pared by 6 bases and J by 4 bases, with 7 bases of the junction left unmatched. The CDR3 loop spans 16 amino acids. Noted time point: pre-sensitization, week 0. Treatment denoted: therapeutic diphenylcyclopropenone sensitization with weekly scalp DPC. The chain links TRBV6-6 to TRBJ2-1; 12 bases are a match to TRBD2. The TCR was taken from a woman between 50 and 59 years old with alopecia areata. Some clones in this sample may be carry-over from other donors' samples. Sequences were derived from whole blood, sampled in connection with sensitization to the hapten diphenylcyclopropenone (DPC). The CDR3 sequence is CASSRGLAGPYNEQFF. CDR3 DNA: TGTGCCAGCAGCCGGGGACTAGCGGGCCCGTACAATGAGCAGTTCTTC.